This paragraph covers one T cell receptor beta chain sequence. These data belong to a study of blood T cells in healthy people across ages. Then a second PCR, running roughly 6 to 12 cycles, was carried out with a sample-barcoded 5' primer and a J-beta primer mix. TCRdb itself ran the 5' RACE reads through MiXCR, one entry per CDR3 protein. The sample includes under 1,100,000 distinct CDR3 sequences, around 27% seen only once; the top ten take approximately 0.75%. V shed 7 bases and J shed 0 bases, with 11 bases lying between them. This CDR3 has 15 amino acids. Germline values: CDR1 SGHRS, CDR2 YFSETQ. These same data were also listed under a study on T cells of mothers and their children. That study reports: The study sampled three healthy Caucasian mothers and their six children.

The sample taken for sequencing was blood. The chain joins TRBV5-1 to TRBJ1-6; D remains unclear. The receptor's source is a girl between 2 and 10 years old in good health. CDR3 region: CASRETSSYNSPLHF. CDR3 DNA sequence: TGCGCCAGCCGAGAGACCAGCTCCTATAATTCACCCCTCCACTTT. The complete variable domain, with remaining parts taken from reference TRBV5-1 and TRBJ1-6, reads KAGVTQTPRYLIKTRGQQVTLSCSPISGHRSVSWYQQTPGQGLQFLFEYFSETQRNKGNFPGRFSGRQFSNSRSEMNVSTLELGDSALYLCASRETSSYNSPLHFGNGTRLTVT.